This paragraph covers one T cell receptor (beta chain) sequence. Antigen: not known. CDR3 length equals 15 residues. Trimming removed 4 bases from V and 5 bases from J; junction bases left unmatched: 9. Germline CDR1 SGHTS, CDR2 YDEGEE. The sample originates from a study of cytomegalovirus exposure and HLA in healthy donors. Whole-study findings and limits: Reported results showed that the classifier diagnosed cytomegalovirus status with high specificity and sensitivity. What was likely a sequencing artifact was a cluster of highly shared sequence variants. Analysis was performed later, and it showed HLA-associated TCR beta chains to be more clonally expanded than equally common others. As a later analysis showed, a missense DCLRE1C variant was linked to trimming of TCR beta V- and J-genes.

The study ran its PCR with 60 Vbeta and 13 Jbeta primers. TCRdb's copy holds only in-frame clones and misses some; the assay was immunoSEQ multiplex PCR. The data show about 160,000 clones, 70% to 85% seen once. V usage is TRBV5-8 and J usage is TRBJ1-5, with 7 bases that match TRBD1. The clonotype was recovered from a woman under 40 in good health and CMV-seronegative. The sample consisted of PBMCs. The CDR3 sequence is CASSHLRGSDQPQHF. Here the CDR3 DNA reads TGTGCCAGCAGCCACCTCAGGGGGTCGGATCAGCCCCAGCATTTT.